This is a list of T cell receptor beta chains from one sample in a study of blood T cell repertoires in COVID-19. Sequencing was performed with immunoSEQ multiplex PCR; in TCRdb, only in-frame clones are kept and a portion is missing. The sample contains around 280,000 clones, around nine tenths of which appear only once. The sequenced sample consisted of PBMCs or T cells enriched from blood (not recorded which). All receptors come from a woman between 40 and 50 years old who had recovered from COVID-19. The CDR3 runs from the conserved cysteine through the conserved F or W. A D gene is named only where the DNA matches it firmly. The size field is filled for only some rows; it gives once, few, many or a size class.

d_call,clone_size,v_call,j_call,cdr3_aa,cdr3_nt
TRBD1,NA,TRBV30,TRBJ1-6,CAFRDRGHSPLHF,TGTGCCTTCCGGGACAGGGGCCATTCACCCCTCCACTTT
NA,NA,TRBV4-2,TRBJ1-6,CASSQDTREYLHF,TGTGCCAGCAGCCAAGACACTCGGGAGTACCTCCACTTT
TRBD2,few,TRBV9,TRBJ2-5,CASSPRVGLAGGQETQYF,TGTGCCAGCAGCCCCAGAGTGGGACTAGCGGGAGGCCAAGAGACCCAGTACTTC
TRBD2,NA,TRBV14,TRBJ2-1,CASSQQLAQRDDNEQFF,TGTGCCAGCAGCCAACAACTAGCGCAAAGAGACGACAATGAGCAGTTCTTC
TRBD2,NA,TRBV5-8,TRBJ2-6,CASKAGGPHSGANVLTF,TGTGCCAGCAAGGCGGGAGGCCCTCACTCTGGGGCCAACGTCCTGACTTTC
NA,NA,TRBV5-1,TRBJ2-2,CASSVDTHTGELFF,TGCGCCAGCAGCGTTGACACTCACACCGGGGAGCTGTTTTTT
TRBD2,NA,TRBV4-1,TRBJ2-7,CASSAAIAGGDYEQYF,TGCGCCAGCAGCGCCGCCATAGCGGGAGGGGACTACGAGCAGTACTTC
TRBD1,many,TRBV30,TRBJ2-1,CAWSAYIYGQGALDEQFF,TGTGCCTGGAGTGCCTACATCTATGGACAGGGGGCGCTGGATGAGCAGTTCTTC
TRBD1,NA,TRBV19,TRBJ2-7,CASSQTGDHEQYF,TGTGCCAGTAGCCAGACAGGGGACCACGAGCAGTACTTC
TRBD1,NA,TRBV5-1,TRBJ2-3,CASSLRDRDTQYF,TGCGCCAGCAGCCTCCGGGACAGGGATACGCAGTATTTT
TRBD1,NA,TRBV9,TRBJ1-2,CASSPDYPGQGIGYTF,TGTGCCAGCAGCCCAGACTACCCGGGACAGGGTATAGGCTACACCTTC
NA,NA,TRBV5-1,TRBJ2-3,CASSFSGTDTQYF,TGCGCCAGCAGCTTCTCAGGCACAGATACGCAGTATTTT
TRBD1,NA,TRBV7-2,TRBJ1-2,CASSPDRGSVGYTF,TGTGCCAGCAGCCCGGACAGGGGATCGGTGGGCTACACCTTC
NA,NA,TRBV27,TRBJ2-7,CASSLAGRPNSYEQYF,TGTGCCAGCAGTTTAGCGGGACGGCCCAATTCCTACGAGCAGTACTTC
NA,NA,TRBV28,TRBJ1-5,CASSRGRQAGNQPQHF,TGTGCCAGCAGTCGGGGTAGACAGGCAGGCAATCAGCCCCAGCATTTT
NA,NA,TRBV7-2,TRBJ2-2,CASSFVLDGPSQNTGELFF,TGTGCCAGCAGCTTTGTTCTAGATGGTCCCTCCCAGAACACCGGGGAGCTGTTTTTT
TRBD1,few,TRBV28,TRBJ1-1,CASSKGGAGNTEAFF,TGTGCCAGCAGCAAAGGGGGCGCGGGGAACACTGAAGCTTTCTTT